Below are 20 T cell receptor beta chains sequenced from a single sample in a study of T-cell reconstitution after alpha-beta-depleted transplantation in children (dated by TCRdb to the mid-2010s). The intended sense of this specimen's treatment or condition label: allogeneic hematopoietic cell transplantation with graft depleted of TCRalphabeta T cells and CD19 B cells. The library relied on PCR. Sequencing took place on an Illumina HiSeq 2500. TCR library preparation used molecular barcoding, with unique molecular identifiers applied to normalize quantification of the TCRbeta repertoire. In TCRdb, the public reads were trimmed at Q25 with fastp and aligned with MiXCR, with productive beta chains retained. A single entry per CDR3 protein holds the most common genes and DNA from its merged rows. The sample table holds tens of thousands of distinct CDR3 sequences, of which roughly 13% were seen once. Around 26% of the sample is in the top ten clones.

The sequences come from PBMCs, mostly from graft donor cells, collected 180 days after TCRalphabeta/CD19-depleted stem cell transplant. Receptors were obtained from a male patient aged 2-15 years who had a stem cell transplant for acute lymphoblastic leukemia, so the T cells may come from the graft donor.

The table lists this clonotype with a few counts. The chain uses TRBV6-6 and TRBJ1-1; 9 bases agree with TRBD1. The CDR3 runs 13 residues. The V gene end was trimmed by 10 bases and the J gene end by 0 bases; junction bases not matched to a gene: 3. CDR1 MNHNY and CDR2 SVGAGI come from the germline V gene (reference sequence). CDR3 protein: CATRDRVNTEAFF. CDR3 in DNA: TGTGCCACCCGGGACAGGGTGAACACTGAAGCTTTCTTT.

The V and J genes are TRBV4-3 and TRBJ1-4; 8 positions agree with TRBD1. Germline CDR1 is LGHNA and CDR2 is YSLEER. With 1 base clipped from V and 0 bases from J, the junction kept 7 bases outside the gene matches. This CDR3 has 18 residues. This CDR3 reads CASSQGTGPPATNEKLFF. CDR3 DNA sequence: TGCGCCAGCAGCCAAGGGACAGGGCCTCCTGCAACTAATGAAAAACTGTTTTTT.

V gene TRBV10-3 combines with J gene TRBJ2-3; D might be TRBD2 (5 bases). V was cut by 3 bases and J by 3 bases, with 13 bases left in between. Germline CDR1 and CDR2: ENHRY and SYGVKD. CDR3 length equals 15 residues. The CDR3 sequence: CAISESGLLTDTQYF. The CDR3 coding sequence is TGTGCCATCAGTGAAAGCGGCTTGCTTACAGATACGCAGTATTTT.

The V and J genes are TRBV6-5 and TRBJ2-7; D remains ambiguous. The CDR3 runs to 13 residues. V dropped 10 bases and J dropped 1 base, with 14 bases sitting between them. Germline V CDR1 and CDR2: MNHEY, SVGAGI. This CDR3 is CATNWPFSYEQYF. Written as DNA, the CDR3 is TGTGCCACCAATTGGCCGTTTTCCTACGAGCAGTACTTC.

This clonotype was recorded many times. The J gene is TRBJ1-1, the V gene TRBV10-3, with a weak D call TRBD1 (5 bases). The V end lost 3 bases, the J end lost 7 bases, and 9 bases lay between the germline ends. The CDR3 is 12 residues long. Germline V gives CDR1 ENHRY, CDR2 SYGVKD. This chain's CDR3 is CAISDGGGEAFF. CDR3 nucleotides: TGTGCCATCAGTGATGGGGGTGGTGAAGCTTTCTTT.

This clonotype was seen many times. The rearrangement links TRBV27 to TRBJ2-7; D uncertain. The length of the CDR3 is 11 residues. The germline CDR1 and CDR2 sequences are MNHEY and SMNVEV (reference sequence). Trimming stripped 4 bases from V and 3 bases from J, with 4 bases between. The CDR3 spells CASSSLYEQYF. DNA of the CDR3: TGTGCCAGCAGTTCCCTCTACGAGCAGTACTTC.

The chain's CDR3 is CASSRPAGDEQYF. The DNA of the CDR3 is TGTGCCAGCAGCCGCCCGGCGGGAGACGAGCAGTACTTC. The genes are TRBV4-2 and TRBJ2-7; 7 bases agree with TRBD2. Germline CDR1 is LGHNA and CDR2 is YNFKEQ. V lost 4 bases and J lost 5; bases outside the gene matches: 5. CDR3 length equals 13 residues.

This clonotype was recorded many times. The V gene is TRBV19, the J gene TRBJ1-2; TRBD1 matches 8 bases. The CDR3 extends over 16 amino acids. The V and J ends lost 2 bases and 5 bases, in that order; junction bases with no gene match: 10. Germline lookup yields CDR1 LNHDA and CDR2 SQIVND (reference sequence). DNA for the CDR3: TGTGCCAGTAGTATATCCCCGGGACAGGCCGTATATGGCTACACCTTC. Amino acids: CASSISPGQAVYGYTF.

This clonotype turned up a few times. The rearrangement links TRBV11-2 to TRBJ2-4; D perhaps matches TRBD2 (6 bases). Trimming removed 1 base from V and 0 bases from J, with 10 bases in between. Germline V gives CDR1 SGHAT, CDR2 FQNNGV. CDR3 length: 16 residues. The CDR3 region is CASSLVGLPAKNIQYF. CDR3 DNA sequence: TGTGCCAGCAGCTTAGTGGGACTCCCAGCCAAAAACATTCAGTACTTC.

The sample holds a few counts of this clonotype. The chain carries TRBV12-3 or TRBV12-4 and TRBJ1-4; no firm D call. V was shortened by 0 bases and J by 0 bases, with 5 bases between the two germline ends. The CDR3 consists of 15 residues. The CDR3 bases are TGTGCCAGCAGTTTAGCGCTCGCAACTAATGAAAAACTGTTTTTT. It specifies CASSLALATNEKLFF.

This clonotype came up a few times. This chain connects TRBV20-1 to TRBJ1-3, with no clear D. Germline CDR1 DFQATT, CDR2 SNEGSKA (reference sequence). The CDR3 has 12 amino acids. V lost 4 bases to trimming and J lost 0 bases, with 4 bases between them. CDR3 protein: CSAKRSGNTIYF. The CDR3 region has the DNA TGCAGTGCTAAACGCTCTGGAAACACCATATATTTT.

This rearrangement joins TRBV9 to TRBJ1-1; D perhaps matches TRBD1 (5 bases). CDR3 length equals 11 residues. Germline lookup yields CDR1 SGDLS and CDR2 YYNGEE. Trimming stripped 7 bases from V and 8 bases from J, with 12 bases between. CDR3 sequence reads: CASSGPLEAFF. The CDR3 coding sequence is TGTGCCAGCTCGGGACCCTTAGAAGCTTTCTTT.

The CDR3 nucleotides read TGTGCCATCAGGACAGATAGCTCCTACAATGAGCAGTTCTTC. This translates into CAIRTDSSYNEQFF. The rearrangement links TRBV10-3 to TRBJ2-1; tentatively, D is TRBD1 (5 bases). Trimming removed 6 bases at V and 0 bases at J, with 9 bases between. Germline values: CDR1 ENHRY, CDR2 SYGVKD. The CDR3 is 14 amino acids.

This chain links TRBV15 with TRBJ1-5; weak D call: TRBD1 (5 bases). CDR3 size: 14 residues. Looked up from germline, CDR1 is LNHNV and CDR2 is YYDKDF (reference sequence). The ends were cut back, 5 bases at V and 8 bases at J, with 16 bases in the middle. CDR3 nucleotide sequence: TGTGCCACCAGCTGGGGGGGGTCAGAAAAGCCCCAGCATTTT. Amino acids: CATSWGGSEKPQHF.

V is TRBV24-1 and J is TRBJ2-3; TRBD1 matches at 9 bases. Trimming removed 4 bases from V and 6 bases from J; junction bases left unmatched: 7. Germline V CDR1 and CDR2: KGHDR, SFDVKD. The CDR3 contains 15 residues. CDR3 sequence reads: CATSEPGQGRDTQYF. The DNA of the CDR3 is TGTGCCACCAGTGAGCCCGGACAGGGGAGGGATACGCAGTATTTT.

The chain links TRBV5-1 to TRBJ2-3; D call uncertain. The CDR3 sequence is 16 residues long. Germline V CDR1 and CDR2: SGHRS, YFSETQ. Trimming cost V 0 bases and J 1 base, with 12 bases left between them. The CDR3 region is CASSLERRLGTDTQYF. Written as DNA, the CDR3 is TGCGCCAGCAGCTTGGAGCGTAGATTAGGCACAGATACGCAGTATTTT.

Here the CDR3 DNA reads TGTGCCAGCAGCCCCCGACAGAGAGCTTTCTTT. As protein: CASSPRQRAFF. The chain carries TRBV7-9 and TRBJ1-1, with D possibly being TRBD1 (5 bases). Germline CDR1 SEHNR, CDR2 FQNEAQ (reference sequence). There are 11 residues in the CDR3. Trimming cost V 5 bases and J 10 bases, with 11 bases left between them.

This clonotype has a handful of counts. The rearrangement links TRBV20-1 to TRBJ2-6; D might be TRBD2 (5 bases). The germline V gene encodes CDR1 DFQATT and CDR2 SNEGSKA (reference sequence). V lost 6 bases and J 1 base, leaving 10 bases between the germline ends. The CDR3 loop spans 14 amino acids. Written as DNA, the CDR3 is TGCAGTGCCCCGGACTCTTCTGGGGCCAACGTCCTGACTTTC. Translated, it gives CSAPDSSGANVLTF.

This clonotype has more than one count but fewer than ten. The chain carries TRBV28 and TRBJ1-2, with a weak D call TRBD1 (5 bases). This CDR3 has 17 residues. Germline V lookup: CDR1 MDHEN, CDR2 SYDVKM. V was cut by 3 bases and J by 4 bases, with 21 bases left in between. The CDR3 nucleotides read TGTGCCAGCAGTTTTTATCAGGGACCCCTCGGGAGCTATGGCTACACCTTC. Translating gives CASSFYQGPLGSYGYTF.

CDR3 in DNA: TGTGCCAGCAGCGGAGGATGGGTCAATGAGCAGTTCTTC. Its protein is CASSGGWVNEQFF. The V gene is TRBV7-9, the J gene TRBJ2-1; possible D gene TRBD2, 5 bases. This CDR3 spans 13 amino acids. Trimming stripped 5 bases from V and 6 bases from J, with 11 bases between. CDR1 SEHNR and CDR2 FQNEAQ come from the germline V gene (reference sequence). The entire variable domain, with the rest obtained from reference TRBV7-9 and TRBJ2-1, is as follows: DTGVSQNPRHKITKRGQNVTFRCDPISEHNRLYWYRQTLGQGPEFLTYFQNEAQLEKSRLLSDRFSAERPKGSFSTLEIQRTEQGDSAMYLCASSGGWVNEQFFGPGTRLTVL.